A selection of T cell receptor beta chains follows, all from one sample in a study of CD8 T cells in ankylosing spondylitis. TCRdb reprocessed the 5' RACE reads via MiXCR and lists one record per CDR3 protein. In the table there are a few hundred thousand distinct CDR3 sequences, 7.5% to 9% of which are singletons. Specimen: blood, either unsorted or a sorted T cell fraction (not recorded which). Receptors were obtained from a male donor with ankylosing spondylitis. CDR3s include the opening cysteine and the closing phenylalanine or tryptophan. The D gene is left open where the match is weak. Clone size is not always given. Where it is, it says once, few, many or a class for expanded clones.

.	TRBV10-3	TRBJ1-5	many	TGTGCCATCAGTGAGGCGCGCCGGTCCGGGTACCAAAATCAGCCCCAGCATTTT	CAISEARRSGYQNQPQHF
.	TRBV7-3	TRBJ1-6	.	TGTGCCAGCAGCCTTTTTCAGAATTCACCCCTCCACTTT	CASSLFQNSPLHF
TRBD2	TRBV10-2	TRBJ2-1	.	TGCGCCAGCAGTGTGGGGAGGGCCGCTGAGCAGTTCTTC	CASSVGRAAEQFF
.	TRBV25-1	TRBJ1-1	many	TGTGCCAGCAGTGCCCTGGGAGGGGTAACTGAAGCTTTCTTT	CASSALGGVTEAFF
.	TRBV7-8	TRBJ2-1	many	TGTGCCAGCAGCATATACGGGACCTCTACTCTAAGCTCCTACAATGAGCAGTTCTTC	CASSIYGTSTLSSYNEQFF
TRBD2	TRBV2	TRBJ2-1	.	TGTGCCAGCAGTGTCGGGAGGGCGGATGAGCAGTTCTTC	CASSVGRADEQFF
.	TRBV12-3/TRBV12-4	TRBJ2-1	few	TGTGCCAGCAGCCCCGAGGGGGATTCCCCCTTCGACCAGTTCTTC	CASSPEGDSPFDQFF
TRBD1	TRBV29-1	TRBJ1-5	many	TGCAGCGTCGGCGGACAGGATCAGCCCCAGCATTTT	CSVGGQDQPQHF
TRBD1	TRBV5-1	TRBJ2-2	few	TGCGCCAGCAGCTCAAACAGGGGGCTAGACACCGGGGAGCTGTTTTTT	CASSSNRGLDTGELFF
.	TRBV15	TRBJ2-5	many	TGTGCCACCAGCAGAGTACCCGAAGAGACCCAGTACTTC	CATSRVPEETQYF
TRBD2	TRBV5-1	TRBJ2-7	.	TGCGCCAGCAGCTTACCGAGCGGGAGAATCGCCGAGCAGTACTTC	CASSLPSGRIAEQYF
.	TRBV7-9	TRBJ2-7	.	TGTGCCAGCACCCTGGACCCCTCCCTGGGGCAGTACTTC	CASTLDPSLGQYF
.	TRBV2	TRBJ1-1	few	TGTGCCAGCAGCCCCCGGACAGCTGAAGCTTTCTTT	CASSPRTAEAFF
.	TRBV5-1	TRBJ2-7	many	TGCGCCAGCAGCTCAACCTACGAGCAGTACTTC	CASSSTYEQYF
TRBD1	TRBV2	TRBJ1-3	.	TGTGCCAGCAGTGTGACAGGGTCTGGAAACACCATATATTTT	CASSVTGSGNTIYF
.	TRBV5-1	TRBJ2-7	.	TGCGCCAGCAGCTTACGGAGCGGCCCTTACTACGAGCAGTACTTC	CASSLRSGPYYEQYF
.	TRBV20-1	TRBJ2-3	.	TGCAGTGCTAGAGATCAAGGGGGAGGGATCCCAGATACGCAGTATTTT	CSARDQGGGIPDTQYF
TRBD1	TRBV2	TRBJ2-5	.	TGTGCCAGCAGCGGGGACAGGGGGCTGGAGACCCAGTACTTC	CASSGDRGLETQYF
.	TRBV27	TRBJ2-3	few	TGTGCCAGCAGTTATTTCCGAGGTGGGACAACTAGCACAGATACGCAGTATTTT	CASSYFRGGTTSTDTQYF
.	TRBV5-1	TRBJ1-4	.	TGCGCCAGCAGCGAGCCGGGACGGCACAATGAAAAACTGTTTTTT	CASSEPGRHNEKLFF
TRBD2	TRBV29-1	TRBJ2-3	few	TGCAGCGTCGAAGAGGGCCTAGCGGGAGGAGGTACGCAGTATTTT	CSVEEGLAGGGTQYF
.	TRBV29-1	TRBJ1-2	few	TGCAGCGTTGACGGTCCAGGGGATAACTATGGCTACACCTTC	CSVDGPGDNYGYTF
.	TRBV7-2	TRBJ2-2	many	TGTGCCAGCAGCCGCCTGTATCCACGGAACACCGGGGAGCTGTTTTTT	CASSRLYPRNTGELFF
.	TRBV6-1	TRBJ1-2	many	TGTGCCAGCAGTATCCCGGACTCTAACTATGGCTACACCTTC	CASSIPDSNYGYTF
TRBD1	TRBV5-1	TRBJ2-5	.	TGCGCCAGCAGCTCCACCGGGACAGGGGGTTGGGAGACCCAGTACTTC	CASSSTGTGGWETQYF
.	TRBV12-5	TRBJ2-1	few	TGTGCTAGTGGTCGACCTCTTTGGAATGAGCAGTTCTTC	CASGRPLWNEQFF